This TCR beta chain was retrieved from a study of T-cell reconstitution after alpha-beta-depleted transplantation in children. Findings and caveats of the study: Approximately two months post-transplant, alpha-beta T cells reportedly originated from several hundred expanded graft clones.

In the case of this clonotype: Its specificity is unknown.

During its preparation, the TCRbeta library received unique molecular identifiers. One entry per CDR3 protein, called by TCRdb with MiXCR from the PCR reads. The profile shows 800,000 to 1,000,000 distinct CDR3 sequences, about 30% of them singletons. This clonotype originated in a boy less than two years old who had a stem cell transplant for SCID, so the T cells may come from the graft donor. This specimen was PBMCs, mostly from graft donor cells, taken 360 days after TCRalphabeta/CD19-depleted stem cell transplant.

CDR3 in amino acids: CASSPGGLLLFF. In nucleotides, the CDR3 is TGTGCCAGCAGTCCGGGCGGGTTGTTGTTGTTCTTC. The chain links TRBV12-3 or TRBV12-4 to TRBJ2-1; weak D call: TRBD2 (5 bases). The CDR3 is 12 residues long. Trimming took 5 bases from V and 15 from J, leaving 17 bases between them.